This entry features one T cell receptor beta chain sequence. What it binds is unknown. This sample was included in a study of T cell responses to AZD1222 COVID-19 vaccine. In the study overall: It was second doses at about 4 or about 12 weeks that were pooled.

The CDR3 loop spans 17 amino acids. V was cut by 0 bases and J by 1 base, with 13 bases left in between. CDR1 and CDR2 from the germline V gene are LNHDA and SQIVND (reference sequence). Some clones are missing from TCRdb's copy, which holds only in-frame ones; the method was immunoSEQ multiplex PCR. This sample has tens of thousands of clones, with roughly 84% found just once. Notes on the study in general: Reports say nearly half of spike-specific TCRs go after unmutated variant regions.

V is TRBV19 and J is TRBJ1-5, with D possibly TRBD1 on 5 matching bases. The sequencing here drew on peripheral blood, taken on day 0 of AZD1222 vaccination. The origin of this receptor is an adult in good health. The CDR3 sequence is CASSIDGGFQSNQPQHF. The DNA of the CDR3 is TGTGCCAGTAGTATAGATGGGGGGTTCCAGAGCAATCAGCCCCAGCATTTT.